This T cell receptor beta chain derives from a study of shared clonotypes between healthy human individuals. This clone was counted once. The germline V gene encodes CDR1 MNHEY and CDR2 SMNVEV (reference sequence). The CDR3 consists of 18 residues. V lost 5 bases, J lost 0 bases, and 10 bases stayed unmatched. Generated by immunoSEQ multiplex PCR, the TCRdb table keeps only in-frame clones and is missing some. The table has roughly 1,500,000 clones, 95% to 99% seen once. Sequenced input: naive CD4+ T cells sorted from blood. Subset here: CD45RA+ positively selected. This receptor was obtained from a man aged 30 to 45 in good health. This chain connects TRBV27 to TRBJ2-2; TRBD1 aligns across 9 bases. For the CDR3, the DNA is TGTGCCAGCAGTCCCCTCGACAGGGGGGCCGCGAACACCGGGGAGCTGTTTTTT. Its translation is CASSPLDRGAANTGELFF.